These 9 T cell receptor beta chains share one sample of origin, sequenced in a study of OX40 agonist ivuxolimab in advanced cancers. Sequenced by immunoSEQ multiplex PCR; TCRdb stores in-frame clones only, minus some. This table has 40,000 or so clones, roughly 80% appearing once. The sample here was CD4+ or CD8+ T cells sorted from blood, taken in a trial of the OX40 agonist ivuxolimab. The source is an adult with an advanced solid tumor such as melanoma, head and neck, liver or kidney cancer.

This chain connects TRBV28 to TRBJ1-4, with TRBD1 identical over 7 bases. Unmatched junction bases numbered 9, after V lost 7 bases and J lost 10 bases. CDR3 length: 13 residues. Germline-derived CDR1 and CDR2 are MDHEN and SYDVKM. The CDR3 sequence is CASIPGSGGKLFF. As DNA, the CDR3 is TGTGCCAGCATCCCGGGGTCAGGGGGAAAACTGTTTTTT.

The chain has TRBV6-6 and TRBJ1-2, with D perhaps TRBD1 (5 bases). The length of the CDR3 is 15 residues. V shed 7 bases and J shed 4 bases, with 19 bases lying between them. In germline, CDR1 is MNHNY, CDR2 SVGAGI (reference sequence). CDR3 nucleotides: TGTGCCAGCACAAGCGAGCAGGGCCGAGGCTATGGCTACACCTTC. Translation gives CASTSEQGRGYGYTF.

The V gene is TRBV7-2, the J gene TRBJ1-3; TRBD1 agrees at 7 bases. The CDR3 sequence is 18 residues long. Germline V gene sequence: CDR1 SGHTA, CDR2 FQGNSA. Trimming took 1 base from V and 0 from J; bases not matched to a gene: 9. The DNA for the CDR3 is TGTGCCAGCAGCTTAGTCTTGGGACAGTCAAGCTCTGGAAACACCATATATTTT. Its protein is CASSLVLGQSSSGNTIYF.

This clone was seen more than once but under ten times. The chain uses TRBV27 and TRBJ2-5; 9 bases fit TRBD1. The germline gives CDR1 MNHEY, CDR2 SMNVEV (reference sequence). The CDR3 contains 15 residues. The junction had 9 bases not matched to a gene; V was cut back by 5 bases and J by 5 bases. CDR3: CASSPIGTGWETQYF. CDR3 coding DNA: TGTGCCAGCAGTCCAATAGGGACAGGGTGGGAGACCCAGTACTTC.

In its sample, this clone was seen once. This rearrangement joins TRBV7-2 to TRBJ1-1; D gene unclear. CDR1 is SGHTA and CDR2 is FQGNSA in the germline V gene. Trimming cost V 1 base and J 1 base, with 7 bases left between them. The CDR3 length is 14 residues. The CDR3, as DNA: TGTGCCAGCAGCTTAGTACCGAAGAACACTGAAGCTTTCTTT. As protein: CASSLVPKNTEAFF. The whole variable domain, remainder taken from reference TRBV7-2 and TRBJ1-1, is GAGVSQSPSNKVTEKGKDVELRCDPISGHTALYWYRQSLGQGLEFLIYFQGNSAPDKSGLPSDRFSAERTGGSVSTLTIQRTQQEDSAVYLCASSLVPKNTEAFFGQGTRLTVV.

The V gene is TRBV23-1, the J gene TRBJ2-7; perhaps D is TRBD1 or TRBD2 (7 bases each). Being an ORF, TRBV23-1 has a function that is uncertain. V dropped 6 bases and J dropped 2 bases, with 35 bases sitting between them. The CDR3 loop spans 21 amino acids. The CDR3 region is CASRGTSRGLAGAVGTYEQYF. CDR3 in DNA: TGCGCCAGCAGGGGGACCAGCAGGGGGTTGGCGGGAGCGGTGGGAACCTACGAGCAGTACTTC.

This chain links TRBV7-9 with TRBJ2-3, with D perhaps matching TRBD2 (5 bases). CDR1 is SEHNR, CDR2 FQNEAQ, per germline (reference sequence). This CDR3 contains 15 residues. Trimming shortened V by 1 base and J by 2 bases, and 10 bases separated the two germline ends. CDR3 sequence reads: CASSLERGNTDTQYF. CDR3 DNA: TGTGCCAGCAGCTTAGAACGGGGAAACACAGATACGCAGTATTTT.

This clone was picked up a small number of times. As DNA, the CDR3 is TGTGCCGGCGGGAGGTCCTACAATGAGCAGTTCTTC. Its translation is CAGGRSYNEQFF. The chain is built from TRBV7-9 and TRBJ2-1; TRBD2 matches at 8 bases. This CDR3 has 12 residues. Germline V gives CDR1 SEHNR, CDR2 FQNEAQ (reference sequence). The junction had 1 base not matched to a gene; V was cut back by 11 bases and J by 1 base.

This clone was seen only a few times. This sequence joins TRBV4-1 and TRBJ1-2; 9 bases align to TRBD1. The CDR3 consists of 15 residues. V lost 1 base to trimming and J lost 8 bases; unmatched junction nucleotides: 8. Germline CDR1 MGHRA, CDR2 YSYEKL. The DNA for the CDR3 is TGCGCCAGCAGCCAAGGGACAGGGGCCGCCGACGGCTACACCTTC. Its protein product is CASSQGTGAADGYTF.